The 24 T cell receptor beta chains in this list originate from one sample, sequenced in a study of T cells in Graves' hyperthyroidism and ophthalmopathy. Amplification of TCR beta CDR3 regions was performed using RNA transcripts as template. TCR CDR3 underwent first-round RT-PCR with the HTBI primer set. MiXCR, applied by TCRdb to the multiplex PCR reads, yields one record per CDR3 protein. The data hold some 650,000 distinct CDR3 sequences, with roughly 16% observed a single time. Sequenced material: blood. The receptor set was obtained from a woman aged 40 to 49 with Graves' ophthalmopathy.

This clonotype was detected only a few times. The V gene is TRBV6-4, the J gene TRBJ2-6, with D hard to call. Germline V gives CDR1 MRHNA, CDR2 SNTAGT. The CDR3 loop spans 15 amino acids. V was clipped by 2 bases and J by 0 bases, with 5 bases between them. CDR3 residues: CASSDTSSGANVLTF. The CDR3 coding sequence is TGTGCCAGCAGTGACACAAGCTCTGGGGCCAACGTCCTGACTTTC.

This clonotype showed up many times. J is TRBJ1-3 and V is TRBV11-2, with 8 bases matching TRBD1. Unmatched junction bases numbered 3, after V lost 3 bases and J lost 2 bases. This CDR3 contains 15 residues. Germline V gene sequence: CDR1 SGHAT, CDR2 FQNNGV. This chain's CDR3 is CASSFQGATGNTIYF. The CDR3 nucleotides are TGTGCCAGCAGCTTCCAGGGGGCCACTGGAAACACCATATATTTT.

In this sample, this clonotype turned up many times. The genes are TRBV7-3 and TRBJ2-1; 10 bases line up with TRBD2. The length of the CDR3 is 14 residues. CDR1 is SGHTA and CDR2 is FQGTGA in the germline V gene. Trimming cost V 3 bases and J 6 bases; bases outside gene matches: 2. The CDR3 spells CASSLRTSGNEQFF. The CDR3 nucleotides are TGTGCCAGCAGCTTGCGGACTAGCGGCAATGAGCAGTTCTTC.

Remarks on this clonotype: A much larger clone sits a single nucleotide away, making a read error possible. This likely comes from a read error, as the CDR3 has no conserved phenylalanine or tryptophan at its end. The CDR3 is CSARGTGGFDSPLHS. The CDR3 DNA reads as TGCAGTGCTAGGGGGACAGGGGGCTTTGATTCACCCCTCCACTCT. The rearrangement links TRBV20-1 to TRBJ1-6; TRBD1 matches at 12 bases. Germline V CDR1 and CDR2: DFQATT, SNEGSKA (reference sequence). The CDR3 is 15 amino acids. The V and J ends lost 3 bases and 8 bases, in that order; junction bases with no gene match: 5.

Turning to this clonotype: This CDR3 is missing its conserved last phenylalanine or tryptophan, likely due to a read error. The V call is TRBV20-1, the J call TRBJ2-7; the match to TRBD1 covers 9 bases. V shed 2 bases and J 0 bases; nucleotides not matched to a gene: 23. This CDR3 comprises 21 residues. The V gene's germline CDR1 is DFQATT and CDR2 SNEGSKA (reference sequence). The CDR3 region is CSARSPRPGQGTLGGSYEQYL. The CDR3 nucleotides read TGCAGTGCTAGAAGTCCCCGACCGGGACAGGGAACCCTTGGGGGCTCCTACGAGCAGTACCTC.

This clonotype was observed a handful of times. CDR3 in amino acids: CASSGQTGMDNEQFF. Here the CDR3 DNA reads TGTGCCAGCAGCGGCCAGACAGGGATGGACAATGAGCAGTTCTTC. The chain couples TRBV7-2 to TRBJ2-1; 7 bases are a match to TRBD1. J gave up 5 bases and V 5 bases, and 9 bases lay outside the gene matches. The CDR3 is 15 amino acids. From germline, CDR1 is SGHTA and CDR2 FQGNSA.

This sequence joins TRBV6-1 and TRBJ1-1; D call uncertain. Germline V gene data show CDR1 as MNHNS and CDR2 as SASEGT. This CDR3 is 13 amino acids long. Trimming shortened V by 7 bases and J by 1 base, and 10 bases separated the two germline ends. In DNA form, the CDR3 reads TGTGCCAGCAAAGCCCTTGGGAACACTGAAGCTTTCTTT. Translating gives CASKALGNTEAFF.

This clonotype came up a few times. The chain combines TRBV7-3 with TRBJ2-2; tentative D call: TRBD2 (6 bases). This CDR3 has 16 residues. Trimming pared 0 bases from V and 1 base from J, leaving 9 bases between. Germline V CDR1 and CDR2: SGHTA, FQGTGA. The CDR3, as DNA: TGTGCCAGCAGCTTAACTCCCGGGGGGAACACCGGGGAGCTGTTTTTT. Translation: CASSLTPGGNTGELFF.

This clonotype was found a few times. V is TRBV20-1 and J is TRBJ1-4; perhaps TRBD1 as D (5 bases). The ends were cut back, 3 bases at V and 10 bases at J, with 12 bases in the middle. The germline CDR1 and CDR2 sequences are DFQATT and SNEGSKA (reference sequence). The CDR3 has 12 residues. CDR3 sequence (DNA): TGCAGTGCTAGTCCAGGGCAGGGAAAACTGTTTTTT. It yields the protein CSASPGQGKLFF.

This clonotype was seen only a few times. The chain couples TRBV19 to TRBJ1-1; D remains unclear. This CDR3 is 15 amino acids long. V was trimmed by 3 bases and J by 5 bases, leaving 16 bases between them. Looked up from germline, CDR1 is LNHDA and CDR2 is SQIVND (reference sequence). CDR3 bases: TGTGCCAGTAGTATCCGGATCCAGGAAGGGACTGAAGCTTTCTTT. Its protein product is CASSIRIQEGTEAFF.

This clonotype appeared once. The CDR3 is CASSSQTSGSNEQFF. The CDR3 region has the DNA TGCGCCAGCAGCAGCCAGACTAGCGGGAGTAATGAGCAGTTCTTC. The chain combines TRBV5-1 with TRBJ2-1; 12 bases are a match to TRBD2. The CDR3 runs to 15 residues. CDR1 is SGHRS and CDR2 is YFSETQ in the germline V gene. The trim removed 4 bases at V and 7 bases at J, leaving 6 bases unmatched.

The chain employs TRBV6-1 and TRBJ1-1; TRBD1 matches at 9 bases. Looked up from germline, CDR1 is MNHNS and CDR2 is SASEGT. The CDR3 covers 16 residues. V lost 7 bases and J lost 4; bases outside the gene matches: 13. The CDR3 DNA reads TGTGCCAGCACCCTCGGGACAGGGATTCATAGCACTGAAGCTTTCTTT. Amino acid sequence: CASTLGTGIHSTEAFF.

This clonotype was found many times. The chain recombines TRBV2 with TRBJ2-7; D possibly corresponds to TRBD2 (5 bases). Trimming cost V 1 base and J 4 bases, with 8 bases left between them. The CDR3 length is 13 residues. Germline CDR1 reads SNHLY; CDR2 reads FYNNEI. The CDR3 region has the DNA TGTGCCAGCAGTGAAGAGAGGGCTTACGAGCAGTACTTC. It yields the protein CASSEERAYEQYF.

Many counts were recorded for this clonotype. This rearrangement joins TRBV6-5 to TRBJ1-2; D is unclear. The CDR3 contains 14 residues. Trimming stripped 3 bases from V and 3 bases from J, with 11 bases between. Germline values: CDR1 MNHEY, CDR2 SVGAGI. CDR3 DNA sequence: TGTGCCAGCAGTTATAAGGGTCGGGACTATGGCTACACCTTC. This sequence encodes CASSYKGRDYGYTF.

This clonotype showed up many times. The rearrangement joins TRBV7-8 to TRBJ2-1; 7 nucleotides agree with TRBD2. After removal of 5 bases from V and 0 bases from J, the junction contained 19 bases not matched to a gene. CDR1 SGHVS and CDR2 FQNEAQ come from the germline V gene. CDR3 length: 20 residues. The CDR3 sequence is CASSGGVLARLRSSYNEQFF. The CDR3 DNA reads TGTGCCAGCAGCGGGGGGGTCCTTGCACGACTCAGGAGCTCCTACAATGAGCAGTTCTTC.

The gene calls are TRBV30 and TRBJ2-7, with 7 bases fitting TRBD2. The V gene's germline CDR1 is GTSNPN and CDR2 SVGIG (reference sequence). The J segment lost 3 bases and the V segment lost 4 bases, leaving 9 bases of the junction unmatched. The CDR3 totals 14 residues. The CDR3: CAWTRGSSGYEQYF. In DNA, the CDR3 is TGTGCCTGGACAAGGGGTTCTAGCGGCTACGAGCAGTACTTC.

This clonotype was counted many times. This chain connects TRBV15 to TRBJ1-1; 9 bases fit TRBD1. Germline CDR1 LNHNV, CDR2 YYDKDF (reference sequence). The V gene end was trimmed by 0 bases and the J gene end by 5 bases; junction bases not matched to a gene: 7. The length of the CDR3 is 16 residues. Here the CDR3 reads CATSRDRGTGSTEAFF. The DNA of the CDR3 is TGTGCCACCAGCAGAGATCGAGGGACAGGGTCTACTGAAGCTTTCTTT.

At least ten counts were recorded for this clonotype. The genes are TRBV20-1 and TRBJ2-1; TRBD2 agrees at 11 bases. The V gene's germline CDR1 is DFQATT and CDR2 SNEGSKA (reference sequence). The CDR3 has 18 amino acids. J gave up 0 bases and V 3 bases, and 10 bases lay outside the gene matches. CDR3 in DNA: TGCAGTGCTAGCGGGCTAGCGGGAGGCCCGAGCTCCTACAATGAGCAGTTCTTC. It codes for CSASGLAGGPSSYNEQFF.

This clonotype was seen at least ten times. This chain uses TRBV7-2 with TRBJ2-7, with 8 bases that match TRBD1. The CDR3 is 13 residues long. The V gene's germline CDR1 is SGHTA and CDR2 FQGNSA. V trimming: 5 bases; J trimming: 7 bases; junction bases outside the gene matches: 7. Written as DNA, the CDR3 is TGTGCCAGCAGCCCCGGACAGGGTTGGGAGCAGTACTTC. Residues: CASSPGQGWEQYF.

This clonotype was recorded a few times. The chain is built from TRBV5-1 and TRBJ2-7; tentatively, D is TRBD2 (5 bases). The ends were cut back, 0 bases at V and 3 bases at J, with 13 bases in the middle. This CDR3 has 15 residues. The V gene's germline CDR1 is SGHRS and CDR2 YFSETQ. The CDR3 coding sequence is TGCGCCAGCAGCTTGGTGGCGGGCGGAAACTACGAGCAGTACTTC. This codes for CASSLVAGGNYEQYF.

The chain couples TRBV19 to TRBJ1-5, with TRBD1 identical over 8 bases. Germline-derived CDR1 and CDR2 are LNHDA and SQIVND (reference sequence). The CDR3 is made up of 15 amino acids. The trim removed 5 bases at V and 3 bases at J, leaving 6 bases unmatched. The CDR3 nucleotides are TGTGCCAGTAGTCCCGGGACAGGCTTCAATCAGCCCCAGCATTTT. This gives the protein CASSPGTGFNQPQHF.

The CDR3 here is CASSPYREATEAFF. CDR3 DNA: TGTGCCAGCTCACCCTACAGGGAGGCCACTGAAGCTTTCTTT. The chain combines TRBV18 with TRBJ1-1; D is possibly TRBD1 (6 bases). Trimming left V 3 bases short and J 4 bases short, with 12 bases between. CDR3 length equals 14 residues. In germline, CDR1 is KGHSH, CDR2 LQKENI.

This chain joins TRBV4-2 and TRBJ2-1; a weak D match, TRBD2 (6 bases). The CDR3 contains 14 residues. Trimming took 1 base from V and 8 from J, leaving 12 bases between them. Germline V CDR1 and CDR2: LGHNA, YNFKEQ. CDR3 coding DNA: TGTGCCAGCAGCCAAGTGGGGGACTGGGATGAGCAGTTCTTC. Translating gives CASSQVGDWDEQFF.

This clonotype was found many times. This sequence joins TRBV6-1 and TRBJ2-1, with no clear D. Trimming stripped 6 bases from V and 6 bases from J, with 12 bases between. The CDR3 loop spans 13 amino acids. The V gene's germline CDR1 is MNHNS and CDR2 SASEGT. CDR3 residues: CASRGTRPNEQFF. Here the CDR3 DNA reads TGTGCCAGCAGAGGCACGCGACCCAATGAGCAGTTCTTC.